This is a list of T cell receptor beta chains from one sample in a study of blood T cell repertoires in COVID-19. Libraries were prepared by immunoSEQ multiplex PCR; TCRdb keeps only in-frame clonotypes and omits some of them. Here the sample spans 250,000 to 350,000 clones, 92% being singletons. Input material: PBMCs or T cells enriched from blood (not recorded which). These receptors originate from a woman younger than 45 who had recovered from COVID-19. The CDR3 runs from the conserved cysteine through the conserved F or W. The order of the fields is D gene, clone size, J gene, V gene, CDR3 DNA, CDR3 protein. The D gene is left open where the match is weak. Not all rows give a size; the values are once, few, many and, for expanded clones, a class.

TRBD1	-	TRBJ2-1	TRBV11-3	TGTGCCAGCAGCGCCCACCTGACAGGGTTGCATGAGCAGTTCTTC	CASSAHLTGLHEQFF
-	once	TRBJ2-3	TRBV5-8	TGTGCCAGCAGCCTAGGGGGAGTCAGGGCCTACACAGATACGCAGTATTTT	CASSLGGVRAYTDTQYF
-	-	TRBJ2-3	TRBV7-3	TGTGCCAGCAGCTGGAGAGGCACAGATACGCAGTATTTT	CASSWRGTDTQYF
-	once	TRBJ2-7	TRBV5-1	TGCGCCAGCAGCTTGGGCCAGGGGTTCCACGAGCAGTACTTC	CASSLGQGFHEQYF
TRBD1	-	TRBJ2-7	TRBV19	TGTGCCAGTAAGAAAGACAGGGGGAGGTACGAGCAGTACTTC	CASKKDRGRYEQYF
-	-	TRBJ2-1	TRBV5-1	TGCGCCAGCAGCTTTGAGGATGCTAGTTACAATGAGCAGTTCTTC	CASSFEDASYNEQFF
TRBD2	-	TRBJ2-3	TRBV2	TGTGCCAGTACGTCCTTAGCGGGAGGGAATACGCAGTATTTT	CASTSLAGGNTQYF
TRBD1	-	TRBJ2-7	TRBV7-8	TGTGCCAGCAGCTTAGTCCGGGACAGGACCTACGAGCAGTACTTC	CASSLVRDRTYEQYF
TRBD1	-	TRBJ2-2	TRBV5-1	TGCGCCAGCAGTCGGCAGGGGGTCGACACCGGGGAGCTGTTTTTT	CASSRQGVDTGELFF
-	-	TRBJ2-1	TRBV14	TGTGCCAGCAGCCGTGGGGGGAATGAGCAGTTCTTC	CASSRGGNEQFF
TRBD1	-	TRBJ1-6	TRBV7-2	TGTGCCAGCAGGAGGGACAGTTATAATTCACCCCTCCACTTT	CASRRDSYNSPLHF
-	-	TRBJ1-1	TRBV7-2	TGTGCCAGCAGCTTAGAGACAATGAACACTGAAGCTTTCTTT	CASSLETMNTEAFF
TRBD1	-	TRBJ1-1	TRBV28	TGTGCCGCGGTCCCGGGACAGGGGAATTGGAACACTGAAGCTTTCTTT	CAAVPGQGNWNTEAFF
-	-	TRBJ1-4	TRBV10-2	TGCGCCAGCAGTGAGTTCGGGAGCGAAAAACTGTTTTTT	CASSEFGSEKLFF
-	-	TRBJ2-7	TRBV15	TGTGCCACCAGCAGAGATATCACGGGAGTCCACGAGCAGTACTTC	CATSRDITGVHEQYF
TRBD1	-	TRBJ1-5	TRBV15	TGTGCCACCAGCACCCACAGAACCGGGACAGGGAATCAGCCCCAGCATTTT	CATSTHRTGTGNQPQHF
TRBD1	once	TRBJ1-2	TRBV6-5	TGTGCCAGCAGTAAGGGACAGGGTACAGGCTACACCTTC	CASSKGQGTGYTF
-	-	TRBJ1-1	TRBV13	TGTGCCAGCAGCGTGGACAGAAACACTGAAGCTTTCTTT	CASSVDRNTEAFF
-	-	TRBJ1-6	TRBV19	TGTGCCAGTAGTATAGATCGCGGGATCTATAATTCACCCCTCCACTTT	CASSIDRGIYNSPLHF
-	few	TRBJ1-6	TRBV2	TGTGCCAGCAGTCCCGATAGTTCACCCCTCCACTTT	CASSPDSSPLHF
-	-	TRBJ1-1	TRBV27	TGTGCCAGCAGTTTCAGGGGAACCACTGAAGCTTTCTTT	CASSFRGTTEAFF